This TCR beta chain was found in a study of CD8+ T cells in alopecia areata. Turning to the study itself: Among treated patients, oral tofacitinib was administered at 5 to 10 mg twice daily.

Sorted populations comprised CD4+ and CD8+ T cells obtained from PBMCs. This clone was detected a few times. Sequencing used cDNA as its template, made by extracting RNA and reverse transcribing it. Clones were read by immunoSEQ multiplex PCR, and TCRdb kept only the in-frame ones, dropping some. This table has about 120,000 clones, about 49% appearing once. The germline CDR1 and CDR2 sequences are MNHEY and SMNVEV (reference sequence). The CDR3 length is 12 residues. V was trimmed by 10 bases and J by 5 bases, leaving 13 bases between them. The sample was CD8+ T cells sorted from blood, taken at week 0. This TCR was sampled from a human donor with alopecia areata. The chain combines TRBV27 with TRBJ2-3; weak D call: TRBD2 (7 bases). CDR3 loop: CAIGGQGDTQYF. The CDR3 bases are TGTGCCATCGGGGGGCAGGGAGATACGCAGTATTTT.